Shown below are 19 T cell receptor beta chains from a single sample sequenced in a study of blood T cell repertoires in COVID-19. Sequenced by immunoSEQ multiplex PCR; TCRdb stores in-frame clones only, minus some. This sample has about 210,000 clones, with roughly 82% found just once. Specimen: peripheral blood. All receptors come from a woman aged 40 to 49 with acute or convalescent COVID-19.

The chain recombines TRBV19 with TRBJ2-7, with TRBD1 matching over 7 bases. Germline assignment: CDR1 LNHDA and CDR2 SQIVND (reference sequence). This CDR3 region has 15 residues. The J segment lost 0 bases and the V segment lost 1 base, leaving 3 bases of the junction unmatched. CDR3 loop: CASSIGTGPSYEQYF. CDR3 nucleotide sequence: TGTGCCAGTAGTATAGGGACAGGCCCCTCCTACGAGCAGTACTTC.

The chain carries TRBV7-2 and TRBJ1-2; D unclear. The CDR3 is 18 amino acids. Germline V CDR1 and CDR2: SGHTA, FQGNSA. V lost 3 bases and J 3 bases, leaving 23 bases between the germline ends. In DNA form, the CDR3 reads TGTGCCAGCAGCTTTAAAGGTCCGTCGGGGATTGGAGACTATGGCTACACCTTC. It specifies CASSFKGPSGIGDYGYTF. The complete variable domain, with remaining parts taken from reference TRBV7-2 and TRBJ1-2, reads GAGVSQSPSNKVTEKGKDVELRCDPISGHTALYWYRQSLGQGLEFLIYFQGNSAPDKSGLPSDRFSAERTGGSVSTLTIQRTQQEDSAVYLCASSFKGPSGIGDYGYTFGSGTRLTVV.

V and J are TRBV3-1 (or the pseudogene TRBV3-2) and TRBJ2-2; TRBD2 matches 11 bases. Germline loops: CDR1 LGHDT, CDR2 YNNKEL (reference sequence). The CDR3 runs 16 residues. V dropped 4 bases and J dropped 6; count of bases not matched to a gene: 7. The CDR3 DNA reads TGTGCCAGCAGCCCCCCTAGCGGGAGGCCCCCCGGGGAGCTGTTTTTT. Protein sequence: CASSPPSGRPPGELFF.

The chain links TRBV9 to TRBJ1-1; TRBD1 aligns across 7 bases. This CDR3 comprises 14 residues. V trimming: 4 bases; J trimming: 4 bases; junction bases outside the gene matches: 7. Germline lookup yields CDR1 SGDLS and CDR2 YYNGEE. As DNA, the CDR3 is TGTGCCAGCAGCCCGAGAAGGGGGCTCACTGAAGCTTTCTTT. Translating it yields CASSPRRGLTEAFF. Variable domain in full (rest from reference TRBV9 and TRBJ1-1): DSGVTQTPKHLITATGQRVTLRCSPRSGDLSVYWYQQSLDQGLQFLIQYYNGEERAKGNILERFSAQQFPDLHSELNLSSLELGDSALYFCASSPRRGLTEAFFGQGTRLTVV.

This chain joins TRBV10-3 and TRBJ1-3, with D possibly matching TRBD1 (5 bases). Trimming left V 8 bases short and J 2 bases short, with 19 bases between. This CDR3 comprises 16 residues. Germline values: CDR1 ENHRY, CDR2 SYGVKD. This CDR3 is CAILGEEGWAGNTIYF. CDR3 in DNA: TGTGCCATCCTCGGAGAGGAGGGGTGGGCTGGAAACACCATATATTTT.

The chain carries TRBV5-1 and TRBJ2-1; 9 bases agree with TRBD1. Germline CDR1 and CDR2: SGHRS and YFSETQ. The CDR3 is 16 residues long. J gave up 2 bases and V 1 base, and 4 bases lay outside the gene matches. In nucleotides, the CDR3 is TGCGCCAGCAGCTTGCTAGACAGGGGGGCCTACAATGAGCAGTTCTTC. This codes for CASSLLDRGAYNEQFF.

The V call is TRBV5-1, the J call TRBJ2-2, with D perhaps TRBD2 (7 bases). This CDR3 has 14 amino acids. Trimming cost V 3 bases and J 5 bases, with 11 bases left between them. Germline values: CDR1 SGHRS, CDR2 YFSETQ. CDR3 in DNA: TGCGCCAGCAGCTCCGGGGGGCGAACCGGGGAGCTGTTTTTT. It yields the protein CASSSGGRTGELFF.

The J gene is TRBJ2-1, the V gene TRBV19; 12 bases are a match to TRBD2. CDR3 length: 13 amino acids. V was pared by 5 bases and J by 12 bases, with 5 bases of the junction left unmatched. The germline V gene encodes CDR1 LNHDA and CDR2 SQIVND (reference sequence). The chain's CDR3 is CASSPGLAGRQFF. In nucleotides, the CDR3 is TGTGCCAGTAGTCCCGGACTAGCGGGACGGCAGTTCTTC.

The J gene is TRBJ2-2, the V gene TRBV6-5; 10 bases agree with TRBD2. Germline V gives CDR1 MNHEY, CDR2 SVGAGI. With 7 bases clipped from V and 4 bases from J, the junction kept 6 bases outside the gene matches. This CDR3 comprises 15 residues. The CDR3 bases are TGTGCCAGCAAACGACTAGCGGGCAGCACCGGGGAGCTGTTTTTT. It yields the protein CASKRLAGSTGELFF.

V gene TRBV5-1 combines with J gene TRBJ2-1; 8 bases match TRBD2. Germline V gives CDR1 SGHRS, CDR2 YFSETQ. J lost 7 bases, V lost 4 bases, and 10 bases had no gene match. The CDR3 sequence is 15 residues long. CDR3 loop: CASSVVAPGGNEQFF. CDR3 DNA sequence: TGCGCCAGCAGCGTAGTAGCCCCGGGGGGGAATGAGCAGTTCTTC.

The J gene is TRBJ1-2, the V gene TRBV9; unclear D gene. Germline assignment: CDR1 SGDLS and CDR2 YYNGEE. V was trimmed by 0 bases and J by 6 bases, leaving 9 bases between them. The CDR3 is made up of 13 amino acids. The CDR3 region is CASSVALGDGYTF. CDR3 nucleotide sequence: TGTGCCAGCAGCGTAGCCCTTGGAGATGGCTACACCTTC.

The chain couples TRBV27 to TRBJ2-1, with 7 bases aligning to TRBD2. Germline CDR1 and CDR2: MNHEY and SMNVEV (reference sequence). V lost 8 bases and J lost 0; bases outside the gene matches: 7. The CDR3 loop spans 15 amino acids. The CDR3 loop is CASVGSGVSYNEQFF. The CDR3 region has the DNA TGTGCCAGCGTTGGCAGCGGGGTCTCCTACAATGAGCAGTTCTTC.

Here the CDR3 reads CASGLNTEAFF. The CDR3 bases are TGTGCTAGTGGTCTTAACACTGAAGCTTTCTTT. The V and J genes are TRBV12-5 and TRBJ1-1, with D unclear. This CDR3 contains 11 residues. The V end was cut by 5 bases, the J end by 2 bases, with 3 bases between. Germline loops: CDR1 LGHNT, CDR2 FRNRAP.

This chain connects TRBV7-2 to TRBJ2-7; D is possibly TRBD1 (5 bases). The V gene's germline CDR1 is SGHTA and CDR2 FQGNSA. Between the trimmed V and J ends, which lost 5 bases and 1 base, there was a span of 18 bases. This CDR3 has 16 residues. The CDR3 loop is CASSPFWVAGSYEQYF. The CDR3 nucleotides read TGTGCCAGCAGCCCTTTTTGGGTGGCAGGGTCCTACGAGCAGTACTTC.

The chain joins TRBV7-8 to TRBJ1-1; D gene uncertain. Per the germline V gene, CDR1 is SGHVS and CDR2 is FQNEAQ. V was cut by 4 bases and J by 4 bases, with 10 bases left in between. CDR3 size: 13 residues. Here the CDR3 DNA reads TGTGCCAGCAGCTCAAGGGCGGGCACTGAAGCTTTCTTT. The encoded protein is CASSSRAGTEAFF.

The CDR3 sequence is CASSPFAGDEVSPLHF. The CDR3 DNA is TGTGCCAGCTCACCTTTTGCGGGGGACGAAGTTTCACCCCTCCACTTT. V usage is TRBV18 and J usage is TRBJ1-6, with D perhaps matching TRBD1 (5 bases). The CDR3 is 16 residues long. V was trimmed by 3 bases and J by 9 bases, leaving 18 bases between them. Germline-derived CDR1 and CDR2 are KGHSH and LQKENI.

The V and J genes are TRBV11-2 and TRBJ2-7; TRBD2 matches at 8 bases. The junction had 5 bases not matched to a gene; V was cut back by 5 bases and J by 2 bases. The CDR3 is 14 amino acids. The germline gives CDR1 SGHAT, CDR2 FQNNGV. The CDR3 nucleotides are TGTGCCAGCAGCACTAGCGGTATAACCTACGAGCAGTACTTC. It yields the protein CASSTSGITYEQYF.

The CDR3 region is CASSYVGQGSYGYTF. CDR3 nucleotide sequence: TGTGCCAGCAGTTACGTCGGACAGGGAAGCTATGGCTACACCTTC. The V call is TRBV6-5, the J call TRBJ1-2, with 8 bases lining up with TRBD1. Germline-derived CDR1 and CDR2 are MNHEY and SVGAGI. The trim removed 2 bases at V and 4 bases at J, leaving 6 bases unmatched. The CDR3 runs 15 residues.

In its sample, this clone was seen a few times. The chain employs TRBV4-3 and TRBJ2-7; 14 bases match TRBD2. J lost 6 bases, V lost 0 bases, and 7 bases had no gene match. Germline loops: CDR1 LGHNA, CDR2 YSLEER. This CDR3 spans 17 amino acids. The CDR3 region has the DNA TGCGCCAGCAGCCAAGAAGGGACTAGCGGGAGCACTGGCGAGCAGTACTTC. Its protein product is CASSQEGTSGSTGEQYF.